This T cell receptor beta chain was retrieved from a study of shared clonotypes between healthy human individuals. Samples underwent the assay at deep level. Sequencing used immunoSEQ multiplex PCR; TCRdb keeps in-frame clones, though not all of them. The repertoire includes about 1.5 million clones, approximately 98% of them detected once, and approximately 0.45% sits in the top ten. Study-level results: Naive CD4 clonotype sharing across several donors was approximately 5.2%. Large sequencing depth failed to make sorted-subset sequencing complete, rarefaction showed.

Notes on this clone: Antigen: not known.

CD4+ cells were split into CD45RA+ naive and CD45RA-negative memory subsets. Germline V gene sequence: CDR1 SGHTA, CDR2 FQGNSA. V lost 4 bases to trimming and J lost 0 bases, with 18 bases between them. This CDR3 comprises 18 residues. The receptor comes from a man aged 25 to 45 in good health. Sequenced sample: naive CD4+ T cells sorted from blood. Described subset: CD45RA+ positively selected. The rearrangement links TRBV7-2 to TRBJ2-2, with D perhaps assigned TRBD1 or TRBD2 (5 bases each). CDR3 nucleotide sequence: TGTGCCAGCAGCTCCCCCCCCGGGACGGCTGCGAACACCGGGGAGCTGTTTTTT. Translation: CASSSPPGTAANTGELFF.